This is a list of T cell receptor beta chains from one sample in a study of T cell changes during pregnancy in multiple sclerosis. Sequencing was performed with immunoSEQ multiplex PCR; in TCRdb, only in-frame clones are kept and a portion is missing. The data contain about 59,000 clones, approximately 94% of them singletons. Sequencing used CD8+ T cells from peripheral blood mononuclear cells, obtained after pregnancy. The receptor set was obtained from a female donor with multiple sclerosis, enrolled in a pregnancy study. The CDR3 runs from the conserved cysteine through the conserved F or W. The D gene is left open where the match is weak. Clone size appears in some rows only: once, few, many, or a class for an expanded clone.

V gene	D gene	J gene	clone size	CDR3 protein	CDR3 DNA
TRBV28	TRBD2	TRBJ2-2	-	CASGSYGGITNTGELFF	TGTGCCAGCGGAAGTTACGGGGGGATAACTAACACCGGGGAGCTGTTTTTT
TRBV29-1	-	TRBJ2-7	once	CSVGTASYEQYF	TGCAGCGTTGGGACTGCTTCCTACGAGCAGTACTTC
TRBV4-1	TRBD2	TRBJ2-3	-	CASSQKTSGRDTQYF	TGCGCCAGCAGCCAAAAAACTAGCGGGAGAGATACGCAGTATTTT
TRBV10-3	TRBD1	TRBJ2-5	-	CAISESQQGAMVKRPETQYF	TGTGCCATCAGTGAGTCGCAACAGGGGGCAATGGTAAAACGGCCAGAGACCCAGTACTTC
TRBV28	-	TRBJ1-4	-	CASSSSGVSEKLFF	-
TRBV10-1	TRBD1	TRBJ1-1	-	CASSPGQGKSEAFF	TGCGCCAGCAGTCCGGGACAGGGTAAATCTGAAGCTTTCTTT
TRBV6-5	-	TRBJ1-1	-	CASSYDRGNTEAFF	TGTGCCAGCAGTTACGATCGGGGTAACACTGAAGCTTTCTTT
TRBV6-5	-	TRBJ2-7	-	CASSFGQGVNEQYF	TGTGCCAGCAGTTTCGGGCAGGGCGTCAACGAGCAGTACTTC
TRBV6-1	-	TRBJ2-5	-	CASSDPVEETQYF	TGTGCCAGCAGCGACCCTGTGGAGGAGACCCAGTACTTC
TRBV6-5	-	TRBJ2-1	-	CASSYSSGGYNEQFF	TGTGCCAGCAGTTACTCTAGCGGAGGCTACAATGAGCAGTTCTTC
TRBV5-8	TRBD1	TRBJ2-5	-	CASSLTGAYQETQYF	TGTGCCAGCAGCTTGACAGGGGCGTACCAAGAGACCCAGTACTTC
TRBV7-7	TRBD2	TRBJ2-1	-	CASSLGAGGLNEQFF	TGTGCCAGCAGCTTAGGGGCGGGAGGCCTCAATGAGCAGTTCTTC
TRBV10-1	TRBD1	TRBJ1-1	-	CARDRGPFF	TGCGCACGAGACAGGGGCCCTTTCTTT
TRBV7-9	-	TRBJ1-2	-	CASSLVGEVAGRNGYTF	TGTGCCAGCAGCTTAGTAGGGGAGGTCGCAGGGCGTAATGGCTACACCTTC
TRBV19	TRBD2	TRBJ2-7	-	CASSTSGREYEQYF	TGTGCCAGTTCAACTAGCGGGAGGGAATACGAGCAGTACTTC
TRBV27	-	TRBJ2-7	-	CASSLFWFSEQYF	TGTGCCAGCAGTTTATTTTGGTTTAGCGAGCAGTACTTC
TRBV19	TRBD1	TRBJ1-1	-	CASSPGTGVTEAFF	TGTGCCAGTAGTCCCGGGACAGGGGTCACTGAAGCTTTCTTT
TRBV21-1	-	TRBJ2-7	-	CASSIPYRGRYF	TGTGCCAGCAGCATTCCCTACAGGGGTCGGTACTTC
TRBV27	TRBD2	TRBJ2-7	-	CASSLGGREYEQYF	TGTGCCAGCAGTTTAGGAGGGCGGGAGTACGAGCAGTACTTC
TRBV10-1	TRBD2	TRBJ2-1	-	CASSEMTSGRADNEQFF	TGCGCCAGCAGTGAGATGACTAGCGGGAGGGCCGATAATGAGCAGTTCTTC
TRBV19	-	TRBJ2-7	once	CASTPGAGPYEQYF	TGTGCCAGTACCCCCGGGGCGGGACCCTACGAGCAGTACTTC
TRBV30	TRBD2	TRBJ2-5	-	CAWSGLVGETQYF	TGTGCCTGGAGCGGACTAGTGGGTGAGACCCAGTACTTC
TRBV7-9	TRBD1	TRBJ1-2	-	CASSFGTGSYGYTF	TGTGCCAGCAGCTTCGGGACAGGGTCCTATGGCTACACCTTC
TRBV20-1	-	TRBJ2-1	-	CSAKPGIRFF	TGCAGTGCCAAGCCGGGGATCAGGTTCTTC
TRBV2	TRBD1	TRBJ2-2	-	CASSGPQGQGVYTGELFF	TGTGCCAGCAGTGGCCCCCAGGGACAGGGGGTTTACACCGGGGAGCTGTTTTTT
TRBV13	TRBD1	TRBJ1-2	-	CASSLKGALRYGYTF	TGTGCCAGCAGCTTAAAGGGGGCGCTTAGGTATGGCTACACCTTC
TRBV10-1	TRBD2	TRBJ2-1	-	CASSTTSGGHNEQFF	TGCGCCAGCAGTACAACTAGCGGCGGGCACAATGAGCAGTTCTTC
TRBV4-1	-	TRBJ2-7	-	CASSQDRTGEEQYF	TGCGCCAGCAGCCAAGATCGGACGGGAGAAGAGCAGTACTTC
TRBV28	TRBD1	TRBJ2-4	-	CASSEDRVNIQYF	TGTGCCAGCAGCGAGGACAGGGTTAACATTCAGTACTTC
TRBV6-5	TRBD2	TRBJ2-2	once	CASSYGGVGELFF	TGTGCCAGCAGTTACGGGGGGGTTGGGGAGCTGTTTTTT
TRBV19	TRBD1	TRBJ2-1	-	CASSPRGGLIDGEQFF	TGTGCCAGTAGTCCTCGAGGGGGCCTAATCGATGGTGAGCAGTTCTTC
TRBV28	TRBD2	TRBJ2-7	-	CASSPGAGEDYEQYF	TGTGCCAGCAGCCCAGGAGCGGGAGAGGACTACGAGCAGTACTTC
TRBV6-6	TRBD1	TRBJ2-7	-	CASSYLKWDRAYEQYF	TGTGCCAGCAGTTACTTGAAGTGGGACAGGGCCTACGAGCAGTACTTC
TRBV2	TRBD1	TRBJ2-2	-	CASGTGENTGELFF	TGTGCCAGCGGGACAGGGGAGAACACCGGGGAGCTGTTTTTT
TRBV27	TRBD1	TRBJ2-7	-	CASRLKTGGLNEQYF	TGTGCCAGCAGACTAAAGACAGGGGGCTTAAATGAGCAGTACTTC
TRBV28	TRBD2	TRBJ2-7	-	CASSPPPWLAGSGSYEQYF	TGTGCCAGCAGTCCCCCCCCGTGGCTAGCGGGTTCGGGCTCCTACGAGCAGTACTTC
TRBV19	-	TRBJ1-1	-	CASSIARGRNTEAFF	TGTGCCAGTAGTATAGCCAGGGGCCGGAACACTGAAGCTTTCTTT
TRBV5-1	TRBD1	TRBJ1-2	-	CASTLDPGTAFYGYTF	TGCGCCAGCACCCTGGATCCCGGGACAGCCTTCTATGGCTACACCTTC
TRBV19	TRBD2	TRBJ2-1	-	CASSMGTSASEQFF	TGTGCCAGTAGTATGGGGACTAGCGCTTCAGAGCAGTTCTTC